This is a list of T cell receptor beta chains from one sample in a study of T cells in Graves' hyperthyroidism and ophthalmopathy. TCRdb ran MiXCR on the multiplex PCR reads and lists one entry per CDR3 protein. This table has under 550,000 distinct CDR3 sequences, about 20% appearing once. Sequencing was carried out using blood. These receptors all come from a man in his forties with Graves' ophthalmopathy. CDR3s leave out the opening cysteine and the closing phenylalanine or tryptophan. Some rows have no size entry. The others give once, few or many, or a class for an expanded clone.

j_call v_call clone_size cdr3_aa
TRBJ2-5 TRBV7-2 many ASSLDSGFETQY
TRBJ2-5 TRBV7-2 - ASSPGGLGETQY
TRBJ2-7 TRBV30 - AWLSWIGPNSYEQY
TRBJ2-1 TRBV5-1 - ASSYGTPASYNEQF
TRBJ2-5 TRBV12-3/TRBV12-4 few ASSLGYPKETQY
TRBJ1-1 TRBV18 few ASSPTGQDTEAF
TRBJ2-6 TRBV4-3 - ASSQWTSGISGANVLT
TRBJ2-7 TRBV5-4 few ASSPDSGGVPYEQY
TRBJ2-5 TRBV29-1 - SVEAPPGQGETQY
TRBJ2-4 TRBV9 - ASSPRDTRIQY